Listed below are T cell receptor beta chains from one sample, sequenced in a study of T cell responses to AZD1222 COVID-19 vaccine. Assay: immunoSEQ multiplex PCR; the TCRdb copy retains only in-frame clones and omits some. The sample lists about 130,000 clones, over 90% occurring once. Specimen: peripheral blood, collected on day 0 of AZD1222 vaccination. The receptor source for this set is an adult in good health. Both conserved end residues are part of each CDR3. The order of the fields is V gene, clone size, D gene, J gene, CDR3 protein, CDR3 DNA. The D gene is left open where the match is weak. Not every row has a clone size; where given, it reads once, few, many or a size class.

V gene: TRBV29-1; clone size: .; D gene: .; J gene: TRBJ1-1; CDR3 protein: CSVEDHSPTEAFF; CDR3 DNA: TGCAGCGTTGAAGATCATAGCCCCACTGAAGCTTTCTTT
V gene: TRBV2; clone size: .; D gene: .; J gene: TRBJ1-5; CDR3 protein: CASRGLGNQPQHF; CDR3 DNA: TGTGCCAGCAGGGGCCTGGGGAATCAGCCCCAGCATTTT
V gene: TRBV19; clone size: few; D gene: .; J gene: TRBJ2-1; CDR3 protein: CASTRGDNEQFF; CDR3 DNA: TGTGCCAGTACGCGAGGCGACAATGAGCAGTTCTTC
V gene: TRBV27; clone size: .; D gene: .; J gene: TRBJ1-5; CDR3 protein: CASSLFQGAQPQHF; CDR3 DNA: TGTGCCAGCAGTTTGTTTCAGGGTGCTCAGCCCCAGCATTTT
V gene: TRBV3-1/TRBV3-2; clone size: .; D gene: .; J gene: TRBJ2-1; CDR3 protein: CASSPLREGLYNEQFF; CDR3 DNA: TGTGCCAGCAGCCCCCTTCGGGAAGGGCTTTACAATGAGCAGTTCTTC
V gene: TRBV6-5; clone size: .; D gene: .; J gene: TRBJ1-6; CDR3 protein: CASSPGIYNSPLHF; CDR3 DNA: TGTGCCAGCAGTCCCGGGATCTATAATTCACCCCTCCACTTT
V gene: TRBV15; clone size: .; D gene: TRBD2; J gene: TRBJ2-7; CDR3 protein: CATSRGGLAAEQYF; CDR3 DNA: TGTGCCACCAGCAGAGGAGGACTAGCGGCTGAGCAGTACTTC
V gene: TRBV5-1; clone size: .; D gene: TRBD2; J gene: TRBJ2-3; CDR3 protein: CASRTSGNTDTQYF; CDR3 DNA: TGCGCCAGCAGGACTAGCGGGAATACAGATACGCAGTATTTT
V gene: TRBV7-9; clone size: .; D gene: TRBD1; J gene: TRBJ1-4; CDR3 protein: CASSQNGQVRNEKLFF; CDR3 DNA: TGTGCCAGCAGCCAGAACGGACAGGTCCGAAATGAAAAACTGTTTTTT
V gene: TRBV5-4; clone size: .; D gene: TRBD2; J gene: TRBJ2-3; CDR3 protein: CASEREPPDTQYF; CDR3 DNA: TGTGCCAGCGAGCGGGAGCCCCCAGATACGCAGTATTTT
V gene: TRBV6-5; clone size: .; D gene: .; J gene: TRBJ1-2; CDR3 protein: CASSYVSQGSGYTF; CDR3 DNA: TGTGCCAGCAGTTACGTTAGTCAGGGTAGTGGCTACACCTTC
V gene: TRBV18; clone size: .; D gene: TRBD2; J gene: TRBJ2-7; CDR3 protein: CASSPGGIALEQYF; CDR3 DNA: TGTGCCAGCTCACCGGGGGGGATAGCGCTCGAGCAGTACTTC
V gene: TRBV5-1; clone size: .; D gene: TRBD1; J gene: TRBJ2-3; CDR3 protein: CASSLGLDRPTDTQYF; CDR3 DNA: TGCGCCAGCAGCTTGGGGTTGGACAGGCCAACAGATACGCAGTATTTT
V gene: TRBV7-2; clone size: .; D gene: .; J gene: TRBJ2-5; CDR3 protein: CASSSGQGRSETQYF; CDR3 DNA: TGTGCCAGCAGCTCGGGGCAGGGGCGATCAGAGACCCAGTACTTC
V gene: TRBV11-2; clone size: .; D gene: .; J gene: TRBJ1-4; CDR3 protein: CASSLTVEKLFF; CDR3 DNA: TGTGCCAGCAGCTTGACAGTTGAAAAACTGTTTTTT
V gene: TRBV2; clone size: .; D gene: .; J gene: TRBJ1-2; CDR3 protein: CASDANQLNYGYTF; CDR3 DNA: TGTGCCAGCGACGCGAATCAGCTCAACTATGGCTACACCTTC
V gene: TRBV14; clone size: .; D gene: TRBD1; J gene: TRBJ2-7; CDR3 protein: CASSQGPGGEQYF; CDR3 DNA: TGTGCCAGCAGCCAAGGTCCAGGGGGCGAGCAGTACTTC
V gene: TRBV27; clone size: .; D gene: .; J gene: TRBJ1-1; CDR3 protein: CASSRTQGANTEAFF; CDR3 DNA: TGTGCCAGCAGCCGTACACAGGGAGCGAACACTGAAGCTTTCTTT
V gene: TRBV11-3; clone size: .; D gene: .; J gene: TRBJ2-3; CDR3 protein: CASSGLGSDTQYF; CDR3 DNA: TGTGCCAGCAGCGGTCTAGGTTCAGATACGCAGTATTTT
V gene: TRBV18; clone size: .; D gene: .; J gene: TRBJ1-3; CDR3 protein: CASSPGMGASGNTIYF; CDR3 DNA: TGTGCCAGCTCACCAGGAATGGGGGCCTCTGGAAACACCATATATTTT
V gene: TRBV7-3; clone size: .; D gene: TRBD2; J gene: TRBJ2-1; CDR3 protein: CASSLTGTSGRWSSYNEQFF; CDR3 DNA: TGTGCCAGCAGCTTAACGGGGACTAGCGGGAGATGGAGCTCCTACAATGAGCAGTTCTTC
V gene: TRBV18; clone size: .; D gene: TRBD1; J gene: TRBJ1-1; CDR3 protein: CASSPRGLWTEAFF; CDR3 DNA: TGTGCCAGCTCACCGAGGGGGCTGTGGACTGAAGCTTTCTTT
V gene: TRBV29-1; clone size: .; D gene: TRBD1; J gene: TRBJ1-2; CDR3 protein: CSVEEKFQWGGTGPQLGYGYTF; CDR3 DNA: TGCAGCGTTGAAGAAAAATTCCAATGGGGCGGGACAGGTCCTCAATTAGGCTATGGCTACACCTTC
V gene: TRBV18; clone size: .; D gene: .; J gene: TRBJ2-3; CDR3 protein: CASSPPGTDTQYF; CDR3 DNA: TGTGCCAGCTCACCACCGGGGACAGATACGCAGTATTTT
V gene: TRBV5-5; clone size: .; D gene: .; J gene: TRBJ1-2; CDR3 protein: CASSLEPLANYGYTF; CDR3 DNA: TGTGCCAGCAGCTTGGAGCCGTTAGCTAACTATGGCTACACCTTC
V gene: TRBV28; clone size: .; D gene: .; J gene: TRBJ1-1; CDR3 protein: CASSSTTEGNTEAFF; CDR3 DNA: TGTGCCAGCAGTTCCACGACAGAGGGGAACACTGAAGCTTTCTTT
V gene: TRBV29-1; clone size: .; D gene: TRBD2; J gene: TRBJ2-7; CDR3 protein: CSVASAGGYEQYF; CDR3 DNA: TGCAGCGTTGCATCAGCGGGGGGGTACGAGCAGTACTTC
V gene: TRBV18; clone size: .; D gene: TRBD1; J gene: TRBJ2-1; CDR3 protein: CASSPDRGRNEQFF; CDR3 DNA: TGTGCCAGCTCACCGGACAGGGGGCGTAATGAGCAGTTCTTC
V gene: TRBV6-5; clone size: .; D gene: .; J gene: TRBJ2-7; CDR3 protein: CASRTAAGGEQYF; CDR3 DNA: TGTGCCAGCAGGACCGCGGCTGGGGGGGAGCAGTACTTC
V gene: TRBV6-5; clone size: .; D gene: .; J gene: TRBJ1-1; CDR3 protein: CASSQTLYANTEAFF; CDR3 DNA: TGTGCCAGCAGCCAAACTCTATACGCGAACACTGAAGCTTTCTTT
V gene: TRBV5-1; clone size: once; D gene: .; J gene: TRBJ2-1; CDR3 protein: CASSLQVAETNEQFF; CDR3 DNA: TGCGCCAGCAGCTTGCAGGTAGCGGAGACCAATGAGCAGTTCTTC
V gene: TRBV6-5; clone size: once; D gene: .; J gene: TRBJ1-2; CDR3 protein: CASSSRNYGYTF; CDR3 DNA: TGTGCCAGCAGCTCCCGTAACTATGGCTACACCTTC
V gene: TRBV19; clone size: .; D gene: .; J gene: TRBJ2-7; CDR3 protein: CASSIARNEQYF; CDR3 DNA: TGTGCCAGTAGTATAGCGAGGAACGAGCAGTACTTC
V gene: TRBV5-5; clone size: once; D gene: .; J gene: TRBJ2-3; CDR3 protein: CASSPLLSSGPRDTQYF; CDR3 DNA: TGTGCCAGCAGCCCCCTGCTTAGTAGCGGCCCCCGGGATACGCAGTATTTT
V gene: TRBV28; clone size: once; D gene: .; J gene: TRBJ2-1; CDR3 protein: CASSLETSTAYNEQFF; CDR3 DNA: TGTGCCAGCAGTTTAGAGACTAGTACCGCCTACAATGAGCAGTTCTTC
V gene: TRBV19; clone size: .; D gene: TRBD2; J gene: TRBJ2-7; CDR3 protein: CASSWTSGIYEQYF; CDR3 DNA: TGTGCCAGTAGTTGGACTAGCGGGATCTACGAGCAGTACTTC
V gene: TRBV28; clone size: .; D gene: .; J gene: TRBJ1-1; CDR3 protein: CASSPETEAFF; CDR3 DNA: TGTGCCAGCAGTCCCGAGACTGAAGCTTTCTTT
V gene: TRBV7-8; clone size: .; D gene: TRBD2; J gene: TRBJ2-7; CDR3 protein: CASSPLELRTSGRYEQYF; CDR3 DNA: TGTGCCAGCAGCCCCCTAGAATTACGGACTAGCGGGAGGTACGAGCAGTACTTC
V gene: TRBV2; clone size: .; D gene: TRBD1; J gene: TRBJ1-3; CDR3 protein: CASSGDRFSGNTIYF; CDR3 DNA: TGTGCCAGCAGTGGGGACAGGTTCTCTGGAAACACCATATATTTT
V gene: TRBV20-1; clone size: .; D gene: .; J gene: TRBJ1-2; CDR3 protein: CSARDEGNF; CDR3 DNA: TGCAGTGCTAGAGATGAAGGGAACTTC
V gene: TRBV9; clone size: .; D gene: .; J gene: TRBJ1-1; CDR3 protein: CASSVAPWGAENTEAFF; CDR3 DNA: TGTGCCAGCAGCGTAGCTCCGTGGGGGGCTGAGAACACTGAAGCTTTCTTT
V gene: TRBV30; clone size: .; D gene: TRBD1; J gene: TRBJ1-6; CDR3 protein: CAWSSTGGDYNSPLHF; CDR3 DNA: TGTGCCTGGAGCTCGACAGGGGGTGATTATAATTCACCCCTCCACTTT
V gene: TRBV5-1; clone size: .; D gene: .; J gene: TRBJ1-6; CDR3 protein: CASTLDSHYNSPLHF; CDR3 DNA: TGCGCCAGCACCCTGGACAGCCACTATAATTCACCCCTCCACTTT
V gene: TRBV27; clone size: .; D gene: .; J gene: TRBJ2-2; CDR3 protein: CASSPWDDTGELFF; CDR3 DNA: TGTGCCAGCAGCCCCTGGGACGACACCGGGGAGCTGTTTTTT
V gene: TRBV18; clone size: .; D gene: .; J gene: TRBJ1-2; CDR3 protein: CASSPNRENYGYTF; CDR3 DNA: TGTGCCAGCTCACCTAACAGGGAGAACTATGGCTACACCTTC
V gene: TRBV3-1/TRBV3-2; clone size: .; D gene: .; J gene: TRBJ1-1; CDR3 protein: CASSQVERTEAFF; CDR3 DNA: TGTGCCAGCAGCCAAGTGGAGAGAACTGAAGCTTTCTTT
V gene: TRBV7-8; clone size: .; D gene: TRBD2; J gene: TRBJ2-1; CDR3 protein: CASSFPKREGRDEQFF; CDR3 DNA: TGTGCCAGCAGCTTCCCGAAGCGGGAGGGCAGGGATGAGCAGTTCTTC
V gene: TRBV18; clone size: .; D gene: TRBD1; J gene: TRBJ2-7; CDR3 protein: CASSPGTGTGEQYF; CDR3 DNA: TGTGCCAGCTCACCCGGGACAGGGACTGGGGAGCAGTACTTC
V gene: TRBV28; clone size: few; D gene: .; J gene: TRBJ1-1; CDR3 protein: CASTVGRQLWAFF; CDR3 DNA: TGTGCCAGCACCGTCGGGAGGCAGCTCTGGGCTTTCTTT
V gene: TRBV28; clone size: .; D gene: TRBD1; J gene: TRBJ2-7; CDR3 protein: CASARTGFYEQYF; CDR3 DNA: TGTGCCAGCGCCAGGACAGGCTTCTACGAGCAGTACTTC
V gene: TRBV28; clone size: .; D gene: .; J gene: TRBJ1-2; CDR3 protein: CASSLTGRYYGYTF; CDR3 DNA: TGTGCCAGCAGTTTAACAGGGAGGTACTATGGCTACACCTTC
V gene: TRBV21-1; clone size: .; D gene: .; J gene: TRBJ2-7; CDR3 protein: CASSKVWGRAYEQYF; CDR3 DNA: TGTGCCAGCAGCAAAGTCTGGGGAAGGGCTTACGAGCAGTACTTC